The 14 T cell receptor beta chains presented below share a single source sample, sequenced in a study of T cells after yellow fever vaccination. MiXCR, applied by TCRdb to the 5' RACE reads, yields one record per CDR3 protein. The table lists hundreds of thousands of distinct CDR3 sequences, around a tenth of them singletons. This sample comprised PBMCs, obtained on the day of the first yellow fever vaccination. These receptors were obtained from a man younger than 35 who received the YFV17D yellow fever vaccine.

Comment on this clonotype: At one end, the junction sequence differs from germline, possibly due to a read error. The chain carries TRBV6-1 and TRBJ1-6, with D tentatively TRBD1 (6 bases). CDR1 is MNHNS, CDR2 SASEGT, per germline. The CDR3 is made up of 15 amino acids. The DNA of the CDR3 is TGTGCCAGCAGGGAAGGGCAGGGGTATAATTCACCCCTCCACTTT. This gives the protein CASREGQGYNSPLHF.

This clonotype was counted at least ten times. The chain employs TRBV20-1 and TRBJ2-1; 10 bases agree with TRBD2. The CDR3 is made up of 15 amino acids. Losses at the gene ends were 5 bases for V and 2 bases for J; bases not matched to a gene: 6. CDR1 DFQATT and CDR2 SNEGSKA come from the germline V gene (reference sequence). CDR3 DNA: TGCAGTGCTTACAGCGGGGGGGCCGCCTACAATGAGCAGTTCTTC. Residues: CSAYSGGAAYNEQFF.

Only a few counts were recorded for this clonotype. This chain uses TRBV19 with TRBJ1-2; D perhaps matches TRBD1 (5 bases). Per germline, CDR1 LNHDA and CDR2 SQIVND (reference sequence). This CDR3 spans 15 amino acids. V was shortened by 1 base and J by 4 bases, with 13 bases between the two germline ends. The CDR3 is CASSIVGAGSYGYTF. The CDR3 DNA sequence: TGTGCCAGTAGTATAGTAGGGGCAGGCAGCTATGGCTACACCTTC.

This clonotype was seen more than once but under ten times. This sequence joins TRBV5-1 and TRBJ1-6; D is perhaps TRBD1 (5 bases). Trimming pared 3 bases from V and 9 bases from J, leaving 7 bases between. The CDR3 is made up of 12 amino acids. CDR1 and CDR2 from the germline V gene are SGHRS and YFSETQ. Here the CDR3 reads CASSSQGSPLHF. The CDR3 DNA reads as TGCGCCAGCAGCTCCCAGGGTTCACCCCTCCACTTT.

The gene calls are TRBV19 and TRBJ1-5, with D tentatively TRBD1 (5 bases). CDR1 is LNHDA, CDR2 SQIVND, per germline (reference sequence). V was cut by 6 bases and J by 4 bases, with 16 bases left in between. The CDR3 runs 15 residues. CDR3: CASSTRDVKNQPQHF. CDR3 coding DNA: TGTGCCAGTAGCACCCGGGACGTCAAGAATCAGCCCCAGCATTTT.

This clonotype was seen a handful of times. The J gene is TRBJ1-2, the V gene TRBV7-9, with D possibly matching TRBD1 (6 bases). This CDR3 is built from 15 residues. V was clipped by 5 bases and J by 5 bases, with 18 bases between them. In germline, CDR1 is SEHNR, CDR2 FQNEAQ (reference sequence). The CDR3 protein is CASSTSDRKSYGYTF. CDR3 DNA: TGTGCCAGCAGCACTTCAGACAGGAAATCATATGGCTACACCTTC.

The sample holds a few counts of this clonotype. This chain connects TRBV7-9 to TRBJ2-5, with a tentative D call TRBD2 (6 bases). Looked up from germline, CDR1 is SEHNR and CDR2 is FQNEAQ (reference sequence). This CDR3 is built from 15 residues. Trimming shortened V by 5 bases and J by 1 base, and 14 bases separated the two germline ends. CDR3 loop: CASSPPLEGQETQYF. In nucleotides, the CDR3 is TGTGCCAGCAGCCCGCCTCTGGAGGGCCAAGAGACCCAGTACTTC.

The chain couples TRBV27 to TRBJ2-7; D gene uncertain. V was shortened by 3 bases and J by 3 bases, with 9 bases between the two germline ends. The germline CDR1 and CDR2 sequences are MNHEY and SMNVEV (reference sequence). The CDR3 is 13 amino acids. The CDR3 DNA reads TGTGCCAGCAGTTTTGGTACAAACTACGAGCAGTACGTC. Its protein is CASSFGTNYEQYV.

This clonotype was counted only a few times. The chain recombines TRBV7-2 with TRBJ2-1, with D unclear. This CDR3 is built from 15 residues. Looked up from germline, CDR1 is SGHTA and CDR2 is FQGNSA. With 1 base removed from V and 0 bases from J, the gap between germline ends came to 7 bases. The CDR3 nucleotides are TGTGCCAGCAGCTTAGTTCATAGCTCCTACAATGAGCAGTTCTTC. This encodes CASSLVHSSYNEQFF.

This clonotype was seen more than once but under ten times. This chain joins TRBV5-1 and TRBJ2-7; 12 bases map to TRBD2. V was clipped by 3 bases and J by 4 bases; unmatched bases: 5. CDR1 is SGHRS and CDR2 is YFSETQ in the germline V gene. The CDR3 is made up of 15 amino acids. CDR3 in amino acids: CASSWGTSGLYEQYF. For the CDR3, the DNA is TGCGCCAGCAGCTGGGGGACTAGCGGGCTTTACGAGCAGTACTTC.

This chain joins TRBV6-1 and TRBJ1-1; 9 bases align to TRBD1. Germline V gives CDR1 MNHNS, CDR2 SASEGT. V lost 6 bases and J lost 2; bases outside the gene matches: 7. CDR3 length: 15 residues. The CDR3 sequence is CASSHTTGGNTEAFF. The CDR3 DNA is TGTGCCAGCAGCCATACGACAGGGGGTAACACTGAAGCTTTCTTT.

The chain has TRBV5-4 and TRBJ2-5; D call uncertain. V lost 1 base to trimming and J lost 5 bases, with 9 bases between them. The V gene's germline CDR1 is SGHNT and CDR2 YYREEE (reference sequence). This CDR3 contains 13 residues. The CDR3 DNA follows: TGTGCCAGCAGCTTGTTCCCGCTGGAGACCCAGTACTTC. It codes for CASSLFPLETQYF.

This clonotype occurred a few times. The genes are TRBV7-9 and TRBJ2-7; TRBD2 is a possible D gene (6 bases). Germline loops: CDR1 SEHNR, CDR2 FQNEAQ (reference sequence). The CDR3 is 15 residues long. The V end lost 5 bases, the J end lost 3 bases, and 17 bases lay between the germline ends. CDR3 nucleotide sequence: TGTGCCAGCAGCCAACCCGGGACTGATGGCTACGAGCAGTACTTC. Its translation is CASSQPGTDGYEQYF. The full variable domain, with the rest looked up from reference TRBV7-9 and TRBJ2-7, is DTGVSQNPRHKITKRGQNVTFRCDPISEHNRLYWYRQTLGQGPEFLTYFQNEAQLEKSRLLSDRFSAERPKGSFSTLEIQRTEQGDSAMYLCASSQPGTDGYEQYFGPGTRLTVT.

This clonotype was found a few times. CDR3 coding DNA: TGTGCCAGTAGCTTAAGCCGGGACAGGGGTCCCATGGAGCAGTTCTTC. Translating it yields CASSLSRDRGPMEQFF. This chain joins TRBV19 and TRBJ2-1, with TRBD1 matching 10 bases. The V and J ends lost 6 bases and 10 bases, in that order; junction bases with no gene match: 15. Germline V gives CDR1 LNHDA, CDR2 SQIVND (reference sequence). This CDR3 has 16 amino acids.